A single sample is the source of the 7 T cell receptor beta chains below, sequenced in a study of shared clonotypes between healthy human individuals. The protocol was immunoSEQ multiplex PCR, while the TCRdb copy is restricted to in-frame clones and leaves out a portion. The sample consists of around 2.5 million clones, more than 85% of them appearing once. Sample: naive CD4+ T cells from PBMCs. The sample's subset: CD45RA+ positively selected. The origin of the receptors is a man in his late teens or twenties in good health. Some clones in this sample may be carry-over from other donors' samples.

This clone was counted a single time. The chain recombines TRBV28 with TRBJ1-5; maybe TRBD1 (5 bases). V was shortened by 8 bases and J by 1 base, with 12 bases between the two germline ends. CDR3 length: 14 amino acids. The germline gives CDR1 MDHEN, CDR2 SYDVKM. CDR3 sequence (DNA): TGTGCCAGCCAAACGGGGGGGAGCAATCAGCCCCAGCATTTT. Amino acid sequence: CASQTGGSNQPQHF.

The chain combines TRBV7-9 with TRBJ2-7, with 14 bases that match TRBD2. Germline-derived CDR1 and CDR2 are SEHNR and FQNEAQ (reference sequence). The length of the CDR3 is 16 residues. V shed 6 bases, J shed 8 bases, and the junction held 12 bases outside the gene matches. CDR3 sequence: CASRGTSGSSSTKQYF. The CDR3, as DNA: TGTGCCAGCAGGGGGACTAGCGGGAGTTCCTCCACGAAGCAGTACTTC.

The J gene is TRBJ2-1, the V gene TRBV9; 14 bases align to TRBD2. This CDR3 is built from 17 residues. The junction had 8 bases not matched to a gene; V was cut back by 3 bases and J by 6 bases. The germline V gene encodes CDR1 SGDLS and CDR2 YYNGEE. The CDR3 is CASSGGLAGEIRNEQFF. The DNA for the CDR3 is TGTGCCAGCAGCGGGGGACTAGCGGGAGAGATACGCAATGAGCAGTTCTTC.

The genes are TRBV5-6 and TRBJ2-3; perhaps TRBD2 as D (6 bases). The CDR3 runs 15 residues. Germline CDR1 and CDR2: SGHDT and YYEEEE. V was cut by 4 bases and J by 2 bases, with 14 bases left in between. The CDR3 here is CASSGLGTATDTQYF. The CDR3 region has the DNA TGTGCCAGCAGCGGACTCGGGACTGCCACAGATACGCAGTATTTT.

Only a few counts were recorded for this clone. The J gene is TRBJ1-2, the V gene TRBV20-1; 7 bases are shared with TRBD1. Germline lookup yields CDR1 DFQATT and CDR2 SNEGSKA (reference sequence). J was trimmed by 7 bases and V by 5 bases; bases with no gene match: 4. This CDR3 comprises 11 residues. The CDR3 protein is CSAAGTAGYTF. In DNA, the CDR3 is TGCAGTGCTGCTGGGACAGCTGGCTACACCTTC.

V and J are TRBV28 and TRBJ2-2, with 12 bases lining up with TRBD2. This CDR3 comprises 16 residues. Germline assignment: CDR1 MDHEN and CDR2 SYDVKM. The V gene end was trimmed by 9 bases and the J gene end by 1 base; junction bases not matched to a gene: 6. This CDR3 reads CASLAGGPRNTGELFF. The CDR3 region has the DNA TGTGCCAGTCTAGCGGGAGGGCCGCGGAACACCGGGGAGCTGTTTTTT.

The V and J genes are TRBV30 and TRBJ2-5, with 7 bases matching TRBD2. Germline V CDR1 and CDR2: GTSNPN, SVGIG (reference sequence). V shed 8 bases, J shed 4 bases, and the junction held 13 bases outside the gene matches. The CDR3 is made up of 14 amino acids. CDR3 nucleotide sequence: TGTGCCCTACTGGGAGGGAGGGCTGGAGAGACCCAGTACTTC. Translating it yields CALLGGRAGETQYF.